This T cell receptor beta chain was captured by sequencing in a study of control samples from healthy donors and cancer patients. Here immunoSEQ multiplex PCR was the method, and the copy in TCRdb shows in-frame clones only, minus some. The sample consists of about 140,000 clones, less than 90% of them appearing once. Germline CDR1 and CDR2: LNHNV and YYDKDF (reference sequence). This CDR3 contains 15 residues. V lost 0 bases and J lost 2, with 8 bases in between. Material for sequencing was blood. V is TRBV15 and J is TRBJ1-3; D gene unclear. The receptor was isolated from a woman between 25 and 40 years old in good health. This CDR3 is CATSRDKGAGNTIYF. The CDR3 DNA reads as TGTGCCACCAGCAGAGATAAGGGTGCTGGAAACACCATATATTTT. Drawing the rest from reference TRBV15 and TRBJ1-3, the complete variable domain is DAMVIQNPRYQVTQFGKPVTLSCSQTLNHNVMYWYQQKSSQAPKLLFHYYDKDFNNEADTPDNFQSRRPNTSFCFLDIRSPGLGDTAMYLCATSRDKGAGNTIYFGEGSWLTVV.